This T cell receptor beta chain derives from a study of blood T cell repertoires in COVID-19 (dated by TCRdb to 2019 to 2021). A note on the overall study: Samples covering the acute and convalescent phases of COVID-19 were provided by collaborators in the United States, Italy and Spain. The material from the prospective study consisted of cDNA or gDNA derived from T cells, B-cell-depleted T cells, or PBMCs. The dataset comprised deeply sampled blood TCRbeta repertoires from subjects exposed to, actively infected with, or recovered from COVID-19. A freely available public database, intended as a resource for researchers studying the immune response to SARS-CoV-2, is where the repertoires were released. The samples were drawn from two sources: the first 160 participants of the ongoing ImmuneRACE study, and approximately 1,300 subjects contributed by 6 global collaborators. Nearly every sample came with metadata listing a de-identified subject ID, COVID-19 status, age in years and sex. Where HLA class I and class II types were available, the types were taken from metadata supplied by the sample provider, not from assay-based typing. What the authors observed across the whole study: How much clinical and demographic metadata was included differed by source and by participant, and the metadata was provided uncurated.

The immunoSEQ Assay, a bias-controlled multiplex PCR, was used to amplify TCRbeta CDR3 regions from genomic DNA. Processing in the source paper ran as follows. The number of nucleated cells in each sample was estimated from the amplification of reference gene primers within the assay. To quantify the absolute abundance of each unique TCRbeta CDR3 rearrangement, sequence reads were collapsed and filtered. For each sample, productive Simpson clonality was calculated by taking the square root of Simpson's diversity index across productive rearrangements. Sourced from immuneACCESS, this table was stored by TCRdb with only in-frame sequences that have V and J called. A share of the clones is absent; for the studies checked, an unresolved V gene accounts for under half, and the remainder has no known explanation. V and J calls and clone size follow that table, whereas D and trimming were derived from the DNA. The sample table holds some 94,000 clones, of which around 83% were seen once. Of the sample, 2% falls within the top ten clones.

The germline V end is reduced by 6 bases and the J end by 5 bases; junction bases left unmatched: 5. There are 14 amino acids in the CDR3, from cysteine to phenylalanine inclusive. Only CDR3 DNA remains: 42 bases, in frame from the first base. As encoded in the germline V gene, CDR1 is SNHLY while CDR2 is FYNNEI. As regards this clone: Its antigen is currently not known. Base qualities are not recorded, but no much larger clone differs from it by a single base.

Each collaborating institution followed its own protocols to collect whole blood in K2EDTA tubes. For TCRbeta analysis, collaborator samples were shipped as frozen whole blood, as isolated PBMCs, or as DNA extracted from either sample type. The source material was peripheral blood. Here the chain combines TRBV2 and TRBJ2-5, with 11 middle bases fitting TRBD1. The origin of this receptor is a man in his 70s with active or convalescent COVID-19. Read as DNA, the sequence is TGTGCCAGCAGCGGACAGGGGGCAGGGGAGACCCAGTACTTC. The translation is CASSGQGAGETQYF.